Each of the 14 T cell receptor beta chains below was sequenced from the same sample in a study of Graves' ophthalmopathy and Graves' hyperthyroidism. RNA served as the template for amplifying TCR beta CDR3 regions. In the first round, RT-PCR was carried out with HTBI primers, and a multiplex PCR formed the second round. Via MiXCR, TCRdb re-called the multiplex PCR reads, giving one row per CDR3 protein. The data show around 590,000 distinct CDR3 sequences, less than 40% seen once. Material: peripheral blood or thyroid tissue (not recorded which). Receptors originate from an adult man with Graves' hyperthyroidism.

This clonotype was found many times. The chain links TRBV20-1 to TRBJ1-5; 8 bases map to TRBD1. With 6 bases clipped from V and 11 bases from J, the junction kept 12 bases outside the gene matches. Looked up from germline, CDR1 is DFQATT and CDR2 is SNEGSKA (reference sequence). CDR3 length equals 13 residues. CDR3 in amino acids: CSAAGQAGQAQHF. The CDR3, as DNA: TGCAGTGCCGCGGGACAGGCCGGTCAAGCCCAGCATTTT.

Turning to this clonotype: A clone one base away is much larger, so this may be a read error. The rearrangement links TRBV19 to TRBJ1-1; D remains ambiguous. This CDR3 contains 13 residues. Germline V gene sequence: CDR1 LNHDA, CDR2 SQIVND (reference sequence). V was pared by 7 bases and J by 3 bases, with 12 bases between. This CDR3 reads CASMATFDTEAFF. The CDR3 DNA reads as TGTGCCAGTATGGCGACTTTCGACACTGAAGCTTTCTTT.

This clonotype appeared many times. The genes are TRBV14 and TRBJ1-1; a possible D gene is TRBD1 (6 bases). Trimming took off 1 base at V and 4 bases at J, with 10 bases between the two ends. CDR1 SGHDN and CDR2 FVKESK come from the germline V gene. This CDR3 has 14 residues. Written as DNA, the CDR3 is TGTGCCAGCAGCCAAGTGGGGACAACCACTGAAGCTTTCTTT. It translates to CASSQVGTTTEAFF.

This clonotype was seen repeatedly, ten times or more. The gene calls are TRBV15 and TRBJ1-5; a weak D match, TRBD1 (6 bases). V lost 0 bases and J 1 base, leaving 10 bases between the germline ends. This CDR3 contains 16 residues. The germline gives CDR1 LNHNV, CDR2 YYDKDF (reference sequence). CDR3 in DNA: TGTGCCACCAGCAGAGATAGGACAGCAAGCAATCAGCCCCAGCATTTT. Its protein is CATSRDRTASNQPQHF.

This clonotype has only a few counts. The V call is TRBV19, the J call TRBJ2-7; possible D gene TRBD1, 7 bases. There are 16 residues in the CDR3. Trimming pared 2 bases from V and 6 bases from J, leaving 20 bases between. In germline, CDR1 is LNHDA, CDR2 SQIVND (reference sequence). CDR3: CASSITVVGQGGEQYF. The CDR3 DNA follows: TGTGCCAGTAGTATAACGGTGGTGGGGCAGGGGGGCGAGCAGTACTTC.

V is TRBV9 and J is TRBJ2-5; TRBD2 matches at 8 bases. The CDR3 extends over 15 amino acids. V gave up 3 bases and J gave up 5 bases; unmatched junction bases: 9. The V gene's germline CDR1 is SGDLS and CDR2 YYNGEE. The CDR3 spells CASSGGLGGLETQYF. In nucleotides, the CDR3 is TGTGCCAGCAGCGGGGGACTAGGGGGGTTGGAGACCCAGTACTTC.

The CDR3 DNA sequence: TGTGCCAGCAGTTGGACAGGGTTTGGGAATCAGCCCCAGCATTTT. This translates into CASSWTGFGNQPQHF. This rearrangement joins TRBV28 to TRBJ1-5, with TRBD1 matching over 8 bases. CDR1 is MDHEN, CDR2 SYDVKM, per germline. This CDR3 spans 15 amino acids. V was pared by 4 bases and J by 4 bases, with 6 bases of the junction left unmatched.

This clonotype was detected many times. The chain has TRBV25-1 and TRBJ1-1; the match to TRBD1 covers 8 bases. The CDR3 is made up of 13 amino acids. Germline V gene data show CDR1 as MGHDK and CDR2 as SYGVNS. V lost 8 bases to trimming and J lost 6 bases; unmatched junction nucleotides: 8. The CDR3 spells CASAPGGMAEAFF. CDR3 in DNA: TGTGCCAGCGCACCAGGGGGCATGGCTGAAGCTTTCTTT.

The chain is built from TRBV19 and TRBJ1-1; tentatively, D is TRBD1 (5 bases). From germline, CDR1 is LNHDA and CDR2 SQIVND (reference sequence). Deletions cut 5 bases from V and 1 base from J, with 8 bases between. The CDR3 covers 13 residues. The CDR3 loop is CASSRQWNTEAFF. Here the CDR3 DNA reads TGTGCCAGTAGTCGACAGTGGAACACTGAAGCTTTCTTT.

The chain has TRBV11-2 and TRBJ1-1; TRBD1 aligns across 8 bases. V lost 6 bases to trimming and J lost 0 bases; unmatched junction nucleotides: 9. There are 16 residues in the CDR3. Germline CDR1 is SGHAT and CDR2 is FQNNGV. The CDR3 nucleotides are TGTGCCAGCAGGCCCGGACAGGGTAGGATGAACACTGAAGCTTTCTTT. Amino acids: CASRPGQGRMNTEAFF.

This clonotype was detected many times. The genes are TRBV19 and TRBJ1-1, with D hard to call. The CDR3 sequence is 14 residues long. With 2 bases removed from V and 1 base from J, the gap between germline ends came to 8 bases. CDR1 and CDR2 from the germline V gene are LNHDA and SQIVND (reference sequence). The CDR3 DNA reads TGTGCCAGTAGTATATTTGCAGGGAACACTGAAGCTTTCTTT. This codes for CASSIFAGNTEAFF.

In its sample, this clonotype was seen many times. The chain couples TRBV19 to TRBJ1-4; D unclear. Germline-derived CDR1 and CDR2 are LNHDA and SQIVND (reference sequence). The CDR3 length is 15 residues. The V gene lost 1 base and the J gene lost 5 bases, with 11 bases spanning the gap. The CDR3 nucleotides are TGTGCCAGTAGTATAGTGGGCCAAGGCAATGAAAAACTGTTTTTT. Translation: CASSIVGQGNEKLFF.

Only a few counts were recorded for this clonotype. The CDR3: CASSSRRGQGAFGGSYEQYF. In DNA, the CDR3 is TGTGCCAGCAGTTCCCGGAGGGGACAGGGGGCGTTTGGAGGCTCCTACGAGCAGTACTTC. The chain employs TRBV6-5 and TRBJ2-7; 12 bases fit TRBD1. The trim removed 4 bases at V and 0 bases at J, leaving 16 bases unmatched. The germline V gene has CDR1 MNHEY and CDR2 SVGAGI. This CDR3 has 20 residues.

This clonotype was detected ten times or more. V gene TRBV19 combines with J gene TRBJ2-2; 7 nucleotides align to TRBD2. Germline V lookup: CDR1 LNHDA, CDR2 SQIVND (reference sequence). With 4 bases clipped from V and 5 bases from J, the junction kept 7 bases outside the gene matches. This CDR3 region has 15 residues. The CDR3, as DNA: TGTGCCAGTAGTAAGGAGTGGCGGGGGACCGGGGAGCTGTTTTTT. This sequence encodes CASSKEWRGTGELFF.